A single sample gave rise to the 15 T cell receptor beta chains below, sequenced in a study of T-cell memory formation after mild COVID-19. One entry per CDR3 protein, called by TCRdb with MiXCR from the 5' RACE reads. The data show about 290,000 distinct CDR3 sequences, with approximately 16% seen just once and 22% held by the top ten. The sample taken for sequencing was PBMCs or a T cell subset sorted from them (not recorded which). The receptors originated from a young man who had mild COVID-19 (a few samples of this study predate the infection). Cell type and time point are not known.

The rearrangement uses TRBV20-1 and TRBJ2-3; 10 nucleotides align to TRBD2. This CDR3 region has 16 residues. Germline CDR1 reads DFQATT; CDR2 reads SNEGSKA (reference sequence). Trimming at V came to 1 base and at J to 0 bases, leaving 4 bases not matched to a gene. The CDR3 is CSARASGGPSTDTQYF. CDR3 bases: TGCAGTGCTAGAGCTAGCGGGGGCCCAAGCACAGATACGCAGTATTTT.

This chain connects TRBV7-9 to TRBJ2-1; no firm D call. The germline gives CDR1 SEHNR, CDR2 FQNEAQ (reference sequence). Trimming took 3 bases from V and 4 from J, leaving 10 bases between them. The CDR3 runs to 14 residues. The CDR3 DNA is TGTGCCAGCAGCTTTAAGTCCGGATACAATGAGCAGTTCTTC. Its protein product is CASSFKSGYNEQFF. Full variable domain (remainder filled in from reference TRBV7-9 and TRBJ2-1): DTGVSQNPRHKITKRGQNVTFRCDPISEHNRLYWYRQTLGQGPEFLTYFQNEAQLEKSRLLSDRFSAERPKGSFSTLEIQRTEQGDSAMYLCASSFKSGYNEQFFGPGTRLTVL.

This clonotype was seen a few times. The chain has TRBV7-6 and TRBJ2-1; D not resolved. V was clipped by 5 bases and J by 7 bases, with 18 bases between them. The CDR3 length is 15 residues. The V gene's germline CDR1 is SGHVS and CDR2 FNYEAQ. The CDR3 sequence: CASSPQGPGSNEQFF. CDR3 DNA sequence: TGTGCCAGCAGCCCCCAAGGCCCGGGTTCGAATGAGCAGTTCTTC.

For this clonotype: Germline is not matched at one junction end, which may reflect a read error. The rearrangement links TRBV7-2 to TRBJ1-1; tentative D call: TRBD1 (5 bases). The CDR3 has 11 residues. Germline-derived CDR1 and CDR2 are SGHTA and FQGNSA. CDR3 sequence reads: CASSLAGALVF. The CDR3 DNA is TGTGCCAGCAGCTTAGCAGGGGCGCTCGTCTTT.

This clonotype was observed a few times. This chain uses TRBV5-1 with TRBJ1-3; no clear D. Germline V gene lookup returns CDR1 SGHRS and CDR2 YFSETQ. This CDR3 has 14 amino acids. With 4 bases removed from V and 4 bases from J, the gap between germline ends came to 12 bases. The CDR3 DNA is TGCGCCAGCAGCCCTACAGTGGGCGGAAACACCATATATTTT. Protein sequence: CASSPTVGGNTIYF.

This clonotype has a handful of counts. The chain combines TRBV7-2 with TRBJ1-4; weak D call: TRBD1 (5 bases). The CDR3 runs to 14 residues. Deletions cut 4 bases from V and 11 bases from J, with 17 bases between. Germline CDR1 SGHTA, CDR2 FQGNSA. CDR3 nucleotides: TGTGCCAGCAGCTCCCAGGGTTCATTTGATAAACTGTTTTTT. Translation gives CASSSQGSFDKLFF. The full variable domain, rest sourced from reference TRBV7-2 and TRBJ1-4, is GAGVSQSPSNKVTEKGKDVELRCDPISGHTALYWYRQSLGQGLEFLIYFQGNSAPDKSGLPSDRFSAERTGGSVSTLTIQRTQQEDSAVYLCASSSQGSFDKLFFGSGTQLSVL.

This clonotype was recorded a few times. The chain employs TRBV6-5 and TRBJ1-6; D call uncertain. The CDR3 loop spans 14 amino acids. Between the trimmed V and J ends, which lost 6 bases and 1 base, there was a span of 7 bases. Germline V gene sequence: CDR1 MNHEY, CDR2 SVGAGI. CDR3 protein: CASRGRSYNSPLHF. The CDR3 region has the DNA TGTGCCAGCAGGGGGAGGTCCTATAATTCACCCCTCCACTTT.

A few counts support this clonotype. This chain uses TRBV5-1 with TRBJ2-2; unclear D gene. The CDR3 spans 15 residues. V dropped 0 bases and J dropped 2 bases, with 8 bases sitting between them. CDR1 and CDR2 (germline): SGHRS, YFSETQ. The CDR3 bases are TGCGCCAGCAGCTTGGATTCAGGCAACACCGGGGAGCTGTTTTTT. Translating gives CASSLDSGNTGELFF. Using reference TRBV5-1 and TRBJ2-2 for the parts outside the CDR3, the full variable domain is KAGVTQTPRYLIKTRGQQVTLSCSPISGHRSVSWYQQTPGQGLQFLFEYFSETQRNKGNFPGRFSGRQFSNSRSEMNVSTLELGDSALYLCASSLDSGNTGELFFGEGSRLTVL.

This chain connects TRBV7-8 to TRBJ2-3; the match to TRBD2 covers 12 bases. Looked up from germline, CDR1 is SGHVS and CDR2 is FQNEAQ. This CDR3 comprises 20 residues. After removal of 5 bases from V and 0 bases from J, the junction contained 15 bases not matched to a gene. CDR3 nucleotides: TGTGCCAGCAGCCGACTACTAGCGGGGGGCCCTCTGATTAGCACAGATACGCAGTATTTT. This encodes CASSRLLAGGPLISTDTQYF.

This chain joins TRBV4-3 and TRBJ1-2, with TRBD1 identical over 7 bases. The J segment lost 5 bases and the V segment lost 4 bases, leaving 10 bases of the junction unmatched. The CDR3 runs 15 residues. CDR1 LGHNA and CDR2 YSLEER come from the germline V gene. The CDR3 bases are TGCGCCAGCAGCCTATGGGAGGGACAGACTTATGGCTACACCTTC. Protein product: CASSLWEGQTYGYTF.

This clonotype has only one observation. V and J are TRBV12-3 or TRBV12-4 and TRBJ2-3; tentative D call: TRBD1 (5 bases). V dropped 3 bases and J dropped 3 bases, with 13 bases sitting between them. This CDR3 region has 15 residues. Written as DNA, the CDR3 is TGTGCCAGCAGTTTCGACCAGGGTGTTACAGATACGCAGTATTTT. Its protein product is CASSFDQGVTDTQYF.

DNA of the CDR3: TGTGCCAGCAGCTGGGTAGGTAGCTCGGGCGAGCAGTACGTC. Protein product: CASSWVGSSGEQYV. The chain recombines TRBV5-6 with TRBJ2-7, with D unclear. The CDR3 is 14 amino acids. The V end lost 3 bases, the J end lost 6 bases, and 16 bases lay between the germline ends. Per the germline V gene, CDR1 is SGHDT and CDR2 is YYEEEE.

The chain joins TRBV25-1 to TRBJ1-1; D gene uncertain. Per the germline V gene, CDR1 is MGHDK and CDR2 is SYGVNS. This CDR3 has 14 amino acids. The V and J ends lost 5 bases and 3 bases respectively, with 13 bases between them. The CDR3: CASSRLGQYTEAFF. CDR3 bases: TGTGCCAGCAGTCGGTTGGGTCAGTACACTGAAGCTTTCTTT.

The chain is built from TRBV5-1 and TRBJ1-1, with 8 bases fitting TRBD1. The trim removed 5 bases at V and 7 bases at J, leaving 4 bases unmatched. Looked up from germline, CDR1 is SGHRS and CDR2 is YFSETQ. CDR3 size: 12 residues. This CDR3 reads CASSLTGGEAFF. The DNA of the CDR3 is TGCGCCAGCAGTCTTACAGGGGGTGAAGCTTTCTTT.

This clonotype was picked up a small number of times. The chain uses TRBV4-3 and TRBJ2-6; D gene ambiguous. This CDR3 is built from 15 residues. The V end was cut by 0 bases, the J end by 0 bases, with 3 bases between. Germline CDR1 and CDR2: LGHNA and YSLEER. The CDR3 protein is CASSQEDSGANVLTF. The CDR3 DNA sequence: TGCGCCAGCAGCCAAGAGGACTCTGGGGCCAACGTCCTGACTTTC.